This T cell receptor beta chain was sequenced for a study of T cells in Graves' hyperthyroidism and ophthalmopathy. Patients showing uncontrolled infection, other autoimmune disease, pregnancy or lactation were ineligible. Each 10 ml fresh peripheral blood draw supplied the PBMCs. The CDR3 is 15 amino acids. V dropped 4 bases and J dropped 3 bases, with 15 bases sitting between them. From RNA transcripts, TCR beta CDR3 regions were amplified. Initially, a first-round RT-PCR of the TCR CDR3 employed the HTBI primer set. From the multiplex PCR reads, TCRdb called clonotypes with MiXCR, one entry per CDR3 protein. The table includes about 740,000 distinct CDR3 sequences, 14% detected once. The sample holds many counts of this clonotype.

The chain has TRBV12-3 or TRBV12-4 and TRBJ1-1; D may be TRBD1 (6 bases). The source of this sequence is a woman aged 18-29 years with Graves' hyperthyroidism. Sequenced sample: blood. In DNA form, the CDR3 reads TGTGCCAGCAGTTCGAACACTGCAGGGGACACTGAAGCTTTCTTT. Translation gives CASSSNTAGDTEAFF.